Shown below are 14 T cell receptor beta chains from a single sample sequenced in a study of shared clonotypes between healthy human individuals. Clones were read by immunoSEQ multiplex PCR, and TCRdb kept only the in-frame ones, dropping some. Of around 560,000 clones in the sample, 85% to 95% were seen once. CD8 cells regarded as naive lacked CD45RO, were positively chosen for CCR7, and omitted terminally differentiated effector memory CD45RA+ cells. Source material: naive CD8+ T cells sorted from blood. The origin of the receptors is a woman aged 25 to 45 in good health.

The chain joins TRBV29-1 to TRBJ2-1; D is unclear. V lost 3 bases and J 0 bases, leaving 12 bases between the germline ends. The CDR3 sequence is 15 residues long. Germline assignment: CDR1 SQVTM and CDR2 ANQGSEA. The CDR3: CSVDTEASSYNEQFF. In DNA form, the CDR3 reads TGCAGCGTTGATACCGAGGCTAGCTCCTACAATGAGCAGTTCTTC.

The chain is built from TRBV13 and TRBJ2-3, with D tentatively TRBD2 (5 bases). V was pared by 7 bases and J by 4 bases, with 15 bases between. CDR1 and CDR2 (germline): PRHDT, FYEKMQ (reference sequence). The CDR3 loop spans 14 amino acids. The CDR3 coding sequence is TGTGCCAGCACTATCGGGGTAGCGTCAGATACGCAGTATTTT. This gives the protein CASTIGVASDTQYF.

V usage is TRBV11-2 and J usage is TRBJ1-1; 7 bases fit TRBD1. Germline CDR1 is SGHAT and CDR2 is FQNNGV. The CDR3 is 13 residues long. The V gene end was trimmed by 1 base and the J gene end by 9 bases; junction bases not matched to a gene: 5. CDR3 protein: CASSLAGQPKAFF. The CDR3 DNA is TGTGCCAGCAGCTTAGCGGGACAGCCTAAAGCTTTCTTT.

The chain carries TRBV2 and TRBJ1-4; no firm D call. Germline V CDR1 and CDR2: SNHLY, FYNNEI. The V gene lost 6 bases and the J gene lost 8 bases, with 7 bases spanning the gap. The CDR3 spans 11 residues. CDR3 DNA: TGTGCCAGCAGAGCATCAGAAAAACTGTTTTTT. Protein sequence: CASRASEKLFF.

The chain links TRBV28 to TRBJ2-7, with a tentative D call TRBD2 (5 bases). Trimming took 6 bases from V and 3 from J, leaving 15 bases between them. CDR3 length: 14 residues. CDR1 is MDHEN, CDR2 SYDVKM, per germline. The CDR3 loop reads CASSLVAPGYEQYF. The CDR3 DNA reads TGTGCCAGCAGCCTAGTAGCGCCGGGCTACGAGCAGTACTTC. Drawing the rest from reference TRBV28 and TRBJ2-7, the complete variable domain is DVKVTQSSRYLVKRTGEKVFLECVQDMDHENMFWYRQDPGLGLRLIYFSYDVKMKEKGDIPEGYSVSREKKERFSLILESASTNQTSMYLCASSLVAPGYEQYFGPGTRLTVT.

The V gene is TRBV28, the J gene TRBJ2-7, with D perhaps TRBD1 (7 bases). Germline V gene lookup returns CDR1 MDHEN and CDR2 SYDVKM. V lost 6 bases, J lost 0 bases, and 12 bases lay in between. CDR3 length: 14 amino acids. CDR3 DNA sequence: TGTGCCAGCAGGACAGGGAGGAGCTCCTACGAGCAGTACTTC. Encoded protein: CASRTGRSSYEQYF. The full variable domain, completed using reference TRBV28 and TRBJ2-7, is DVKVTQSSRYLVKRTGEKVFLECVQDMDHENMFWYRQDPGLGLRLIYFSYDVKMKEKGDIPEGYSVSREKKERFSLILESASTNQTSMYLCASRTGRSSYEQYFGPGTRLTVT.

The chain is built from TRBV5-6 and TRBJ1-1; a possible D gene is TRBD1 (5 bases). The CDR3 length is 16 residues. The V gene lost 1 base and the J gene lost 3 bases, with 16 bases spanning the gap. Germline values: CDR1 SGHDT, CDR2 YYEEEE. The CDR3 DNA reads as TGTGCCAGCAGCTTGCTCTTTCAGGGTAAGGACACTGAAGCTTTCTTT. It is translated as CASSLLFQGKDTEAFF.

The CDR3 DNA is TGCGCCAGCAGCGCCACAGAGTCCTACGAGCAGTACTTC. Amino acid sequence: CASSATESYEQYF. The chain joins TRBV5-1 to TRBJ2-7, with D uncertain. V was cut by 4 bases and J by 1 base, with 9 bases left in between. The CDR3 extends over 13 amino acids. The V gene's germline CDR1 is SGHRS and CDR2 YFSETQ.

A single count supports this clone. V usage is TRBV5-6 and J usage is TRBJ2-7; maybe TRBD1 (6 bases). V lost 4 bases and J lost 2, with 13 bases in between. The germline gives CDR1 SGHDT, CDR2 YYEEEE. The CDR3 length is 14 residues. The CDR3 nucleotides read TGTGCCAGCAGCCCGGACAGATCTCCCTACGAGCAGTACTTC. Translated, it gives CASSPDRSPYEQYF.

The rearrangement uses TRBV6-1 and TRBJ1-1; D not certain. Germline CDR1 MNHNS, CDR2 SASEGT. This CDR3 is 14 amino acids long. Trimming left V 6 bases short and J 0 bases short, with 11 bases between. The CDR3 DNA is TGTGCCAGCAGCCATTTTCTCATGAACACTGAAGCTTTCTTT. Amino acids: CASSHFLMNTEAFF.

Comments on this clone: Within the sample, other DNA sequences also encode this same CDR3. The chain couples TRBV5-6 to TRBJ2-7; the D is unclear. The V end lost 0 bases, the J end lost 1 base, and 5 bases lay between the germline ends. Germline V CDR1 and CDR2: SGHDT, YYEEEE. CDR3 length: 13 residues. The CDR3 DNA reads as TGTGCCAGCAGCTTGGGGTATTCCTACGAGCAGTACTTC. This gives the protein CASSLGYSYEQYF.

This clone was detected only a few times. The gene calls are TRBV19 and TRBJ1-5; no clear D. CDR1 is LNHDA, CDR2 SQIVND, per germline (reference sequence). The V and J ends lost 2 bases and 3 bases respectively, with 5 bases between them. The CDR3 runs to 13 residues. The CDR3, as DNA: TGTGCCAGTAGTATATGGAACAATCAGCCCCAGCATTTT. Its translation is CASSIWNNQPQHF.

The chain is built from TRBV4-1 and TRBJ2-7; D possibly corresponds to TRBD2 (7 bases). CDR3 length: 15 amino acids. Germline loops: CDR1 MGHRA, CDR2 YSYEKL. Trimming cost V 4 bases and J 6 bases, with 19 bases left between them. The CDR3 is CASSPRGGGPGEQYF. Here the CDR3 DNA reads TGCGCCAGCAGCCCCCGTGGGGGGGGCCCGGGCGAGCAGTACTTC.

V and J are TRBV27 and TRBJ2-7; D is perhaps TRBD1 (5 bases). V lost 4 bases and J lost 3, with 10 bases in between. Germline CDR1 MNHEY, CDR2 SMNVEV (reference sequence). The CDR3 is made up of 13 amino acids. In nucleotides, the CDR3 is TGTGCCAGCAGTTCCAGGGTTCTCTACGAGCAGTACTTC. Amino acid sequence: CASSSRVLYEQYF.